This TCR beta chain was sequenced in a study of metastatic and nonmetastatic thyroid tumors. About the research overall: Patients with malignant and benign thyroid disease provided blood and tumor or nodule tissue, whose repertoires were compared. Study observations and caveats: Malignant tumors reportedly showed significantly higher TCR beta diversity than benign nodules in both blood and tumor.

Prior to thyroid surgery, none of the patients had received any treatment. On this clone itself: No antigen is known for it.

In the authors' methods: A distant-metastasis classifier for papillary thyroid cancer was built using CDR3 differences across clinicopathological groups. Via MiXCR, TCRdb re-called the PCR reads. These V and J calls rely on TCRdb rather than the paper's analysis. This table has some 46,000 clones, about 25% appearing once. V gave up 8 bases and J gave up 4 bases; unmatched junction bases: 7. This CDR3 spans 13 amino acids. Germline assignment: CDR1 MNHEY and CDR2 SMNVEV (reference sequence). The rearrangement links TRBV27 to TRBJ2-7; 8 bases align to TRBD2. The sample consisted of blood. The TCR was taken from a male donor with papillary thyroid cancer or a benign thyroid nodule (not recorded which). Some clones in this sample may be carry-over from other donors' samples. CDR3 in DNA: TGTGCCAGCCGAGAAGCGGGGGAATACGAGCAGTACTTC. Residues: CASREAGEYEQYF.